This TCR beta chain was obtained from a study of cytomegalovirus exposure and HLA in healthy donors. The wider study: The 120 validation repertoires were produced on the same platform as the 550 to 750 repertoires of the first cohort. This was reported in a later analysis.

General observations from the study: It was reportedly the case that the classifier diagnosed cytomegalovirus status with high specificity and sensitivity. In the 120 validation repertoires, about 94% of cluster scores exceeded 0, per a later analysis.

The donors were in the roughly 120-subject validation cohort, distinct from the roughly 720-subject first cohort. Method: immunoSEQ multiplex PCR; TCRdb's copy keeps in-frame clones and lacks some. Of over 100,000 clones listed, approximately 87% were seen once; the top ten hold about 6%. Between the trimmed V and J ends, which lost 0 bases and 4 bases, there was a span of 14 bases. This CDR3 contains 16 residues. Germline assignment: CDR1 SGHRS and CDR2 YFSETQ. Remarks on this clone: The antigen is undetermined.

This chain uses TRBV5-1 with TRBJ2-1; tentatively, D is TRBD2 (5 bases). The sequence came from a woman aged 18-29 years in good health and CMV-seropositive. Input material: PBMCs. The CDR3 bases are TGCGCCAGCAGCTTGGGGACTTCCGGGCTTTACAATGAGCAGTTCTTC. This translates into CASSLGTSGLYNEQFF.